This T cell receptor beta chain was found in a study of blood T cells in healthy people across ages. Whole-study findings and limits: While age rose, TCR beta diversity per million T cells dropped in a roughly linear way.

A J-beta primer mix and a sample-barcoded 5' primer were used in a second PCR of roughly 7 to 12 cycles. Every single cDNA molecule received a tag from a template-switch adaptor with 12 random nucleotides. Via MiXCR, TCRdb re-called the 5' RACE reads, giving one row per CDR3 protein. Here the sample spans 1,800,000 or so distinct CDR3 sequences, about 39% being singletons. The CDR3 sequence is 13 residues long. The germline V gene encodes CDR1 SNHLY and CDR2 FYNNEI. J lost 0 bases, V lost 8 bases, and 4 bases had no gene match. This clonotype was seen a handful of times. Its specificity is not known. V is TRBV2 and J is TRBJ2-7, with 7 bases matching TRBD1. The receptor was isolated from a human donor in good health. The sample consisted of blood. CDR3 protein: CASLGDSSYEQYF. As DNA, the CDR3 is TGTGCCAGCCTTGGGGACAGCTCCTACGAGCAGTACTTC.